A single sample is the source of the 12 T cell receptor beta chains below, sequenced in a study of cytotoxic CD8 clonotypes in ibrutinib-treated CLL. This table comes from immunoSEQ multiplex PCR, and its TCRdb copy is limited to in-frame clones, with some not included. The table has about 7,600 clones, around 85% seen once. Sequenced here: PBMCs, sampled before ibrutinib treatment. The receptor set was obtained from a human donor with chronic lymphocytic leukemia.

This chain links TRBV19 with TRBJ2-3; a possible D gene is TRBD2 (6 bases). Trimming left V 5 bases short and J 5 bases short, with 23 bases between. Per the germline V gene, CDR1 is LNHDA and CDR2 is SQIVND (reference sequence). CDR3 length: 17 residues. The CDR3 sequence is CASSPLPGVGEGDTQYF. CDR3 DNA sequence: TGTGCCAGTAGTCCCCTCCCGGGGGTCGGAGAAGGAGATACGCAGTATTTT.

This clone has just one count. The J gene is TRBJ2-3, the V gene TRBV28; D uncertain. The CDR3 extends over 13 amino acids. Germline CDR1 reads MDHEN; CDR2 reads SYDVKM. With 2 bases removed from V and 2 bases from J, the gap between germline ends came to 5 bases. The CDR3 region is CASSLGYTDTQYF. In nucleotides, the CDR3 is TGTGCCAGCAGTTTAGGATACACAGATACGCAGTATTTT.

V and J are TRBV7-9 and TRBJ2-1, with TRBD2 matching 9 bases. The germline V gene has CDR1 SEHNR and CDR2 FQNEAQ (reference sequence). There are 17 residues in the CDR3. The ends lost 5 bases at V and 4 bases at J; junction bases unmatched: 12. The CDR3 nucleotides read TGTGCCAGCAGCCCCCCTGGTAGCGGGGGCTCATACAATGAGCAGTTCTTC. It yields the protein CASSPPGSGGSYNEQFF. Variable domain in full (rest from reference TRBV7-9 and TRBJ2-1): DTGVSQNPRHKITKRGQNVTFRCDPISEHNRLYWYRQTLGQGPEFLTYFQNEAQLEKSRLLSDRFSAERPKGSFSTLEIQRTEQGDSAMYLCASSPPGSGGSYNEQFFGPGTRLTVL.

The chain combines TRBV11-1 with TRBJ2-3, with TRBD2 matching over 9 bases. This CDR3 has 14 residues. The junction had 3 bases not matched to a gene; V was cut back by 6 bases and J by 2 bases. Germline CDR1 reads SGHAT; CDR2 reads FQDESV (reference sequence). The CDR3 coding sequence is TGTGCCAGCAGGAGACTAGCGGACACAGATACGCAGTATTTT. It specifies CASRRLADTDTQYF.

The chain is built from TRBV9 and TRBJ2-2; D call uncertain. V dropped 4 bases and J dropped 1 base, with 2 bases sitting between them. The V gene's germline CDR1 is SGDLS and CDR2 YYNGEE. This CDR3 region has 12 residues. CDR3 sequence: CASSLNTGELFF. CDR3 nucleotides: TGTGCCAGCAGCCTGAACACCGGGGAGCTGTTTTTT.

The V gene is TRBV6-5, the J gene TRBJ1-3; D unclear. The ends were cut back, 6 bases at V and 0 bases at J, with 6 bases in the middle. CDR3 size: 13 residues. Germline V gene lookup returns CDR1 MNHEY and CDR2 SVGAGI. In DNA form, the CDR3 reads TGTGCCAGCAGAGGGATCTCTGGAAACACCATATATTTT. Protein product: CASRGISGNTIYF.

The chain has TRBV13 and TRBJ2-7; TRBD1 matches at 9 bases. Germline V gene lookup returns CDR1 PRHDT and CDR2 FYEKMQ (reference sequence). V shed 3 bases and J 4 bases; nucleotides not matched to a gene: 7. The CDR3 is made up of 15 amino acids. The CDR3 loop is CASSFGQGLSYEQYF. DNA of the CDR3: TGTGCCAGCAGCTTCGGACAGGGGCTTTCTTACGAGCAGTACTTC.

The genes are TRBV28 and TRBJ1-2, with 8 bases identical to TRBD1. CDR3 size: 16 residues. Germline assignment: CDR1 MDHEN and CDR2 SYDVKM. Trimming removed 7 bases from V and 5 bases from J; junction bases left unmatched: 15. In DNA, the CDR3 is TGTGCCAGCACCCACGGCAGGGGGCGCCGGGGGTATGGCTACACCTTC. Translating gives CASTHGRGRRGYGYTF.

The chain carries TRBV4-1 and TRBJ2-5; 14 bases line up with TRBD2. CDR1 and CDR2 (germline): MGHRA, YSYEKL. This CDR3 contains 16 residues. Trimming took 4 bases from V and 2 from J; bases not matched to a gene: 3. Here the CDR3 DNA reads TGCGCCAGCAGCCCCGGACTAGCGGGGGGTCAAGAGACCCAGTACTTC. Its translation: CASSPGLAGGQETQYF.

The chain uses TRBV5-1 and TRBJ2-5, with D perhaps matching TRBD2 (6 bases). V gave up 2 bases and J gave up 5 bases, with 10 bases separating them. Germline values: CDR1 SGHRS, CDR2 YFSETQ. This CDR3 is built from 13 residues. The CDR3 region is CASSLGGAETQYF. In nucleotides, the CDR3 is TGCGCCAGCAGCTTAGGAGGGGCGGAGACCCAGTACTTC.

The V gene is TRBV28, the J gene TRBJ2-7, with 11 bases aligning to TRBD2. The CDR3 extends over 19 amino acids. Germline V gives CDR1 MDHEN, CDR2 SYDVKM. V was pared by 4 bases and J by 0 bases, with 14 bases of the junction left unmatched. The CDR3 bases are TGTGCCAGCAGTTCAACCGGGACTAGCGGCCTCTTGAGCTCCTACGAGCAGTACTTC. Translation gives CASSSTGTSGLLSSYEQYF.

The chain uses TRBV7-8 and TRBJ2-6; TRBD1 agrees at 8 bases. This CDR3 contains 15 residues. V shed 5 bases and J 1 base; nucleotides not matched to a gene: 1. In germline, CDR1 is SGHVS, CDR2 FQNEAQ. The CDR3: CASSHRGSGANVLTF. The CDR3, as DNA: TGTGCCAGCAGCCACAGGGGGTCTGGGGCCAACGTCCTGACTTTC.